This entry lists 4 T cell receptor beta chains sequenced from one sample in a study of blood T cell repertoires in COVID-19. Some clones are missing from TCRdb's copy, which holds only in-frame ones; the method was immunoSEQ multiplex PCR. The table includes tens of thousands of clones, 83% detected once. Sequences were obtained from peripheral blood. These receptor sequences come from a man aged 40-50 years with acute or convalescent COVID-19.

J is TRBJ2-5 and V is TRBV2; the D gene is possibly TRBD1 (5 bases). In germline, CDR1 is SNHLY, CDR2 FYNNEI. The CDR3 has 15 residues. With 5 bases removed from V and 2 bases from J, the gap between germline ends came to 15 bases. The CDR3 DNA reads as TGTGCCAGCAGTCCGGAAGTAGGGGTTCAAGAGACCCAGTACTTC. Translated: CASSPEVGVQETQYF.

The rearrangement uses TRBV6-5 and TRBJ2-1, with D maybe TRBD2 (6 bases). The germline V gene encodes CDR1 MNHEY and CDR2 SVGAGI. This CDR3 is built from 14 residues. Trimming took 6 bases from V and 1 from J, leaving 10 bases between them. In DNA form, the CDR3 reads TGTGCCAGCAGAGGTAGCGGATCCTACAATGAGCAGTTCTTC. Translated, it gives CASRGSGSYNEQFF.

The chain links TRBV28 to TRBJ1-2; tentatively, D is TRBD1 (5 bases). V was cut by 1 base and J by 3 bases, with 12 bases left in between. The CDR3 extends over 15 amino acids. Germline CDR1 and CDR2: MDHEN and SYDVKM. The CDR3 bases are TGTGCCAGCAGTTTATCGGCAGGGAAAGACTATGGCTACACCTTC. It is translated as CASSLSAGKDYGYTF.

The J gene is TRBJ2-2, the V gene TRBV2; D possibly corresponds to TRBD1 (7 bases). Germline-derived CDR1 and CDR2 are SNHLY and FYNNEI. The CDR3 length is 14 residues. The V end lost 8 bases, the J end lost 5 bases, and 15 bases lay between the germline ends. As DNA, the CDR3 is TGTGCCAGCTTGGAGGGGGCACTGACCGGGGAGCTGTTTTTT. Encoded protein: CASLEGALTGELFF.